Listed here are 14 T cell receptor beta chains from one sample, sequenced in a study of T cells in Graves' hyperthyroidism and ophthalmopathy. The source material, RNA transcripts, was used to amplify TCR beta CDR3 regions. With the HTBI primer set, the TCR CDR3 went through a first round of RT-PCR. A single record per CDR3 protein comes from TCRdb applying MiXCR to the multiplex PCR reads. The sample yields around 300,000 distinct CDR3 sequences, roughly an eighth seen once. Material: blood. These TCRs come from a woman between 40 and 55 years old with Graves' ophthalmopathy.

The V and J genes are TRBV19 and TRBJ2-1, with 7 bases aligning to TRBD2. Per germline, CDR1 LNHDA and CDR2 SQIVND (reference sequence). J gave up 6 bases and V 0 bases, and 11 bases lay outside the gene matches. The CDR3 loop spans 17 amino acids. In DNA form, the CDR3 reads TGTGCCAGTAGTATAGATCTGAGCGGGGCATGGGGCAATGAGCAGTTCTTC. It yields the protein CASSIDLSGAWGNEQFF.

This clonotype showed up just a few times. This chain connects TRBV27 to TRBJ1-6; 9 bases agree with TRBD1. The CDR3 is 15 amino acids. The V gene's germline CDR1 is MNHEY and CDR2 SMNVEV (reference sequence). The V gene end was trimmed by 3 bases and the J gene end by 9 bases; junction bases not matched to a gene: 6. The CDR3 DNA is TGTGCCAGCAGTTTGGCGACAGGGGGTCTTTCACCCCTCCACTTT. Its translation: CASSLATGGLSPLHF.

In nucleotides, the CDR3 is TGTGCCAGCAGCACCGACAGGGGAAACTACGAGCAGTACTTC. This translates into CASSTDRGNYEQYF. The chain recombines TRBV2 with TRBJ2-7, with 8 bases that match TRBD1. Losses at the gene ends were 6 bases for V and 3 bases for J; bases not matched to a gene: 7. CDR3 length: 14 amino acids. Germline V gives CDR1 SNHLY, CDR2 FYNNEI. The whole variable domain, remainder taken from reference TRBV2 and TRBJ2-7, is EPEVTQTPSHQVTQMGQEVILRCVPISNHLYFYWYRQILGQKVEFLVSFYNNEISEKSEIFDDQFSVERPDGSNFTLKIRSTKLEDSAMYFCASSTDRGNYEQYFGPGTRLTVT.

A few counts support this clonotype. The chain employs TRBV19 and TRBJ2-1, with no clear D. V shed 5 bases and J shed 7 bases, with 12 bases lying between them. The CDR3 length is 13 residues. Germline CDR1 reads LNHDA; CDR2 reads SQIVND (reference sequence). The CDR3 bases are TGTGCCAGTAGTCGCGACAAAGGAAATGAGCAGTTCTTC. Translation: CASSRDKGNEQFF.

This clonotype occurred a few times. The chain recombines TRBV20-1 with TRBJ1-6; 8 positions match TRBD1. The J segment lost 4 bases and the V segment lost 7 bases, leaving 9 bases of the junction unmatched. Germline CDR1 reads DFQATT; CDR2 reads SNEGSKA (reference sequence). The CDR3 is 15 amino acids. The CDR3 is CSVPGQGLYNSPLHF. The DNA for the CDR3 is TGCAGTGTCCCCGGACAGGGACTTTATAATTCACCCCTCCACTTT.

This clonotype was counted at least ten times. The gene calls are TRBV11-2 and TRBJ2-1; a weak D match, TRBD1 (6 bases). The CDR3 has 19 residues. V was pared by 8 bases and J by 0 bases, with 26 bases between. Germline V lookup: CDR1 SGHAT, CDR2 FQNNGV. The CDR3 loop reads CASPPLAGDRLPSYNEQFF. DNA of the CDR3: TGTGCCAGCCCCCCGCTAGCAGGGGATCGACTTCCCTCCTACAATGAGCAGTTCTTC.

J is TRBJ2-5 and V is TRBV5-6, with D possibly being TRBD1 (5 bases). Trimming removed 4 bases at V and 5 bases at J, with 18 bases between. Germline lookup yields CDR1 SGHDT and CDR2 YYEEEE. The CDR3 extends over 15 amino acids. The CDR3 bases are TGTGCCAGCAGCCGAGACAGCGCCGGCCTCGAGACCCAGTACTTC. It yields the protein CASSRDSAGLETQYF.

The sample holds a few counts of this clonotype. The chain couples TRBV20-1 to TRBJ2-7; TRBD1 agrees at 8 bases. Per germline, CDR1 DFQATT and CDR2 SNEGSKA (reference sequence). The CDR3 consists of 15 residues. With 3 bases clipped from V and 3 bases from J, the junction kept 10 bases outside the gene matches. The CDR3 here is CSASPGQGVGYEQYF. CDR3 sequence (DNA): TGCAGTGCTAGCCCTGGACAGGGCGTCGGCTACGAGCAGTACTTC.

Ten or more counts support this clonotype. The chain joins TRBV28 to TRBJ2-4, with 11 bases that match TRBD1. Germline CDR1 reads MDHEN; CDR2 reads SYDVKM. The CDR3 length is 15 residues. V shed 4 bases, J shed 8 bases, and the junction held 7 bases outside the gene matches. CDR3 DNA sequence: TGTGCCAGCAGTTCTGGGACAGGGGGTTTGGACATTCAGTACTTC. Translated: CASSSGTGGLDIQYF.

This clonotype was counted only a few times. The rearrangement links TRBV20-1 to TRBJ1-5, with 9 positions matching TRBD1. Trimming cost V 6 bases and J 4 bases; bases outside gene matches: 4. This CDR3 spans 13 amino acids. Looked up from germline, CDR1 is DFQATT and CDR2 is SNEGSKA (reference sequence). CDR3 DNA: TGCAGTGCCGGGACAGGGAGGAATCAGCCCCAGCATTTT. Amino acids: CSAGTGRNQPQHF.

In this sample, this clonotype turned up many times. V is TRBV6-1 and J is TRBJ2-3; D is unclear. Trimming left V 3 bases short and J 8 bases short, with 9 bases between. CDR1 and CDR2 (germline): MNHNS, SASEGT. The CDR3 runs 12 residues. The CDR3 is CASSDLGLTQYF. The CDR3 coding sequence is TGTGCCAGCAGTGATCTAGGGCTTACGCAGTATTTT.

The chain links TRBV20-1 to TRBJ2-1; 8 bases line up with TRBD2. The germline gives CDR1 DFQATT, CDR2 SNEGSKA (reference sequence). The length of the CDR3 is 15 residues. J was trimmed by 8 bases and V by 3 bases; bases with no gene match: 12. The DNA for the CDR3 is TGCAGTGCTAGCGCCGGGGGGGGGAACTTCGATGAGCAGTTCTTC. This translates into CSASAGGGNFDEQFF.

The rearrangement links TRBV5-6 to TRBJ1-5, with 7 bases aligning to TRBD1. V lost 4 bases, J lost 4 bases, and 8 bases stayed unmatched. The CDR3 extends over 15 amino acids. Germline-derived CDR1 and CDR2 are SGHDT and YYEEEE. The CDR3 loop reads CASSPRGIRNQPQHF. The CDR3 coding sequence is TGTGCCAGCAGCCCCAGGGGGATCAGAAATCAGCCCCAGCATTTT.

Details on this clonotype: A single base separates this from a much larger clone, so it may be a read error. V is TRBV7-8 and J is TRBJ1-4; possibly TRBD1 for D (5 bases). This CDR3 contains 15 residues. In germline, CDR1 is SGHVS, CDR2 FQNEAQ. V was trimmed by 4 bases and J by 3 bases, leaving 12 bases between them. Here the CDR3 reads CASSSPGGSNEKLFF. The CDR3 DNA sequence: TGTGCCAGCAGCTCCCCGGGGGGGTCTAATGAAAAACTGTTTTTT.